These 6 T cell receptor beta chains share one sample of origin, sequenced in a study of blood T cell repertoires in COVID-19. Here immunoSEQ multiplex PCR was the method, and the copy in TCRdb shows in-frame clones only, minus some. The sample lists about 220,000 clones; roughly 80% were seen once. The sequenced sample consisted of peripheral blood. The receptors were gathered from a woman aged 60 to 75 with acute or convalescent COVID-19.

The CDR3 here is CASSTIVGSGELFF. As DNA, the CDR3 is TGTGCCAGCAGCACTATAGTCGGTTCCGGGGAGCTGTTTTTT. The chain has TRBV9 and TRBJ2-2; D is undetermined. The germline CDR1 and CDR2 sequences are SGDLS and YYNGEE. CDR3 length equals 14 residues. V was cut by 4 bases and J by 6 bases, with 13 bases left in between.

This chain joins TRBV3-1 (or the pseudogene TRBV3-2) and TRBJ1-2; possibly TRBD1 for D (6 bases). The CDR3 covers 18 residues. Germline V gene lookup returns CDR1 LGHDT and CDR2 YNNKEL (reference sequence). V lost 1 base and J lost 3, with 21 bases in between. Written as DNA, the CDR3 is TGTGCCAGCAGCCAAGGTCTAACAGGGTCGATGGGGCACTATGGCTACACCTTC. Its translation: CASSQGLTGSMGHYGYTF.

The V gene is TRBV5-6, the J gene TRBJ1-4, with D uncertain. The CDR3 runs to 14 residues. V was shortened by 3 bases and J by 8 bases, with 14 bases between the two germline ends. Germline V lookup: CDR1 SGHDT, CDR2 YYEEEE. The CDR3 spells CASSSRGMGEKLFF. The CDR3 coding sequence is TGTGCCAGCAGCTCCCGGGGAATGGGGGAAAAACTGTTTTTT.

The chain couples TRBV7-2 to TRBJ1-1; the D gene is possibly TRBD1 (6 bases). V was cut by 5 bases and J by 4 bases, with 26 bases left in between. CDR1 is SGHTA and CDR2 is FQGNSA in the germline V gene. The CDR3 runs 18 residues. CDR3 sequence: CASSLRTVPQSLATEAFF. Here the CDR3 DNA reads TGTGCCAGCAGCCTACGGACAGTCCCTCAGAGTCTGGCCACTGAAGCTTTCTTT.

The chain has TRBV5-6 and TRBJ1-1; D remains unclear. V was shortened by 3 bases and J by 4 bases, with 13 bases between the two germline ends. This CDR3 has 14 amino acids. CDR1 SGHDT and CDR2 YYEEEE come from the germline V gene. The CDR3 reads CASSSDLGGTEAFF. In DNA form, the CDR3 reads TGTGCCAGCAGCTCGGATCTAGGTGGCACTGAAGCTTTCTTT.

The CDR3 nucleotides read TGTGCCAGCAGCCCCCGGGGGGACAGGGGCCTTAACTATGGCTACACCTTC. Translating gives CASSPRGDRGLNYGYTF. V gene TRBV9 combines with J gene TRBJ1-2; 10 nucleotides align to TRBD1. This CDR3 has 17 residues. Germline lookup yields CDR1 SGDLS and CDR2 YYNGEE. V shed 4 bases, J shed 1 base, and the junction held 10 bases outside the gene matches.